A single sample is the source of the 22 T cell receptor beta chains below, sequenced in a study of shared clonotypes between healthy human individuals. Profiling relied on immunoSEQ multiplex PCR, and the TCRdb table lists in-frame clones only, not all of them. The data show about 530,000 clones, 96% seen once. What was sequenced was naive CD4+ T cells sorted from blood. Subset: CD45RA+ positively selected. Source of these receptors: a woman aged 25-40 years in good health.

This chain uses TRBV12-5 with TRBJ1-2; the D gene is possibly TRBD1 (5 bases). Trimming took 6 bases from V and 7 from J, leaving 30 bases between them. The CDR3 is 18 amino acids. CDR1 LGHNT and CDR2 FRNRAP come from the germline V gene. The CDR3 coding sequence is TGTGCTAGTGGCCGACCAAACTCCGGGACGACCAGGAGAACTGGCTACACCTTC. Translating it yields CASGRPNSGTTRRTGYTF. Full variable domain (rest looked up from reference TRBV12-5 and TRBJ1-2): DARVTQTPRHKVTEMGQEVTMRCQPILGHNTVFWYRQTMMQGLELLAYFRNRAPLDDSGMPKDRFSAEMPDATLATLKIQPSEPRDSAVYFCASGRPNSGTTRRTGYTFGSGTRLTVV.

V and J are TRBV5-1 and TRBJ2-3, with TRBD2 matching over 9 bases. The CDR3 has 18 amino acids. Per the germline V gene, CDR1 is SGHRS and CDR2 is YFSETQ. The V and J ends lost 0 bases and 2 bases, in that order; junction bases with no gene match: 10. As DNA, the CDR3 is TGCGCCAGCAGCTTGGGATCTACTAGCGGGCTACTCACAGATACGCAGTATTTT. Translated, it gives CASSLGSTSGLLTDTQYF.

The genes are TRBV6-1 and TRBJ1-2; TRBD1 agrees at 9 bases. Germline V gene data show CDR1 as MNHNS and CDR2 as SASEGT. The CDR3 loop spans 14 amino acids. V lost 7 bases and J lost 2; bases outside the gene matches: 5. The chain's CDR3 is CASTRDRENYGYTF. The CDR3 DNA reads TGTGCCAGCACCCGGGACAGGGAGAACTATGGCTACACCTTC.

The rearrangement uses TRBV4-1 and TRBJ1-1; D remains ambiguous. This CDR3 comprises 13 residues. Trimming took 0 bases from V and 4 from J, leaving 6 bases between them. Germline CDR1 is MGHRA and CDR2 is YSYEKL. The CDR3: CASSQDWPTEAFF. CDR3 bases: TGCGCCAGCAGCCAAGATTGGCCCACTGAAGCTTTCTTT.

V usage is TRBV19 and J usage is TRBJ1-2; 8 nucleotides align to TRBD1. Trimming took 0 bases from V and 7 from J; bases not matched to a gene: 10. This CDR3 is 16 amino acids long. Germline V gene sequence: CDR1 LNHDA, CDR2 SQIVND (reference sequence). The DNA for the CDR3 is TGTGCCAGTAGTATAGAGCCCGGACAGGGCCTTGCTGGCTACACCTTC. It specifies CASSIEPGQGLAGYTF.

As regards this clone: Other DNA variants within this sample encode the same CDR3. V is TRBV5-1 and J is TRBJ2-5, with D perhaps TRBD1 (6 bases). V gave up 0 bases and J gave up 2 bases, with 8 bases separating them. This CDR3 has 14 amino acids. CDR1 SGHRS and CDR2 YFSETQ come from the germline V gene. The chain's CDR3 is CASSLGGGQETQYF. The CDR3 DNA reads as TGCGCCAGCAGCTTGGGAGGGGGACAAGAGACCCAGTACTTC.

In its sample, this clone was seen once. The chain recombines TRBV5-1 with TRBJ2-1, with TRBD2 matching over 7 bases. CDR3 length: 15 residues. Per the germline V gene, CDR1 is SGHRS and CDR2 is YFSETQ. Losses at the gene ends were 4 bases for V and 8 bases for J; bases not matched to a gene: 12. This CDR3 is CASSQRGRGLDEQFF. The CDR3 DNA reads as TGCGCCAGCAGCCAGAGAGGGAGGGGTTTGGATGAGCAGTTCTTC.

This rearrangement joins TRBV28 to TRBJ1-5, with D possibly TRBD1 on 6 matching bases. This CDR3 contains 15 residues. V dropped 4 bases and J dropped 6 bases, with 16 bases sitting between them. Germline loops: CDR1 MDHEN, CDR2 SYDVKM. As DNA, the CDR3 is TGTGCCAGCAGTTCCGCGGGGCAGGGGAGTCAGCCCCAGCATTTT. Translation: CASSSAGQGSQPQHF.

This clone was counted only a few times. The rearrangement uses TRBV11-2 and TRBJ1-1; D not resolved. The length of the CDR3 is 13 residues. Trimming left V 5 bases short and J 1 base short, with 8 bases between. Germline CDR1 reads SGHAT; CDR2 reads FQNNGV. Here the CDR3 DNA reads TGTGCCAGCAGCCTCGCGAGGAACACTGAAGCTTTCTTT. Residues: CASSLARNTEAFF.

J is TRBJ1-1 and V is TRBV25-1; D gene ambiguous. Germline V gene sequence: CDR1 MGHDK, CDR2 SYGVNS. CDR3 length equals 13 residues. The V end lost 5 bases, the J end lost 6 bases, and 13 bases lay between the germline ends. CDR3: CASSPPGLAEAFF. The CDR3 region has the DNA TGTGCCAGCAGTCCCCCCGGATTGGCTGAAGCTTTCTTT.

This chain connects TRBV4-1 to TRBJ2-3; D is perhaps TRBD1 or TRBD2 (5 bases each). Germline loops: CDR1 MGHRA, CDR2 YSYEKL. The CDR3 totals 18 residues. Trimming removed 4 bases from V and 3 bases from J, with 23 bases in between. CDR3 sequence: CASSLNFMRGRETDTQYF. DNA for the CDR3: TGCGCCAGCAGCCTAAATTTTATGCGCGGCAGGGAGACAGATACGCAGTATTTT.

The chain links TRBV11-2 to TRBJ2-3; possible D gene TRBD2, 5 bases. Germline-derived CDR1 and CDR2 are SGHAT and FQNNGV. This CDR3 is built from 15 residues. V was trimmed by 5 bases and J by 4 bases, leaving 16 bases between them. Written as DNA, the CDR3 is TGTGCCAGCAGCCGATCGGGGAGTTGGTCAGATACGCAGTATTTT. This translates into CASSRSGSWSDTQYF.

V usage is TRBV13 and J usage is TRBJ2-5; perhaps D is TRBD1 or TRBD2 (5 bases each). The germline gives CDR1 PRHDT, CDR2 FYEKMQ (reference sequence). Trimming left V 5 bases short and J 5 bases short, with 9 bases between. The CDR3 totals 12 residues. CDR3 bases: TGTGCCAGCAGCACGGGACCTGAGACCCAGTACTTC. Protein sequence: CASSTGPETQYF.

The chain couples TRBV6-1 to TRBJ1-2; D unresolved. Trimming pared 4 bases from V and 4 bases from J, leaving 16 bases between. The CDR3 spans 15 residues. Germline V lookup: CDR1 MNHNS, CDR2 SASEGT. CDR3 in DNA: TGTGCCAGCAGTGCTTCCCGTGCAGGAACCTATGGCTACACCTTC. It yields the protein CASSASRAGTYGYTF.

V and J are TRBV28 and TRBJ2-7; 11 nucleotides agree with TRBD2. Germline CDR1 and CDR2: MDHEN and SYDVKM. The V segment lost 3 bases and the J segment 3 bases; nucleotides outside the gene matches: 7. This CDR3 has 16 amino acids. CDR3 protein: CASSLGRLAGFYEQYF. CDR3 bases: TGTGCCAGCAGTTTGGGGAGACTAGCGGGGTTCTACGAGCAGTACTTC.

This chain joins TRBV7-2 and TRBJ2-6, with D unclear. The CDR3 is made up of 15 amino acids. Trimming left V 5 bases short and J 2 bases short, with 10 bases between. Germline V lookup: CDR1 SGHTA, CDR2 FQGNSA. The CDR3 DNA sequence: TGTGCCAGCAGCCCCGGTGCAACTGGGGCCAACGTCCTGACTTTC. This translates into CASSPGATGANVLTF.

The chain recombines TRBV2 with TRBJ1-1, with D perhaps matching TRBD1 (6 bases). The V end was cut by 4 bases, the J end by 8 bases, with 14 bases between. The CDR3 is 13 residues long. Germline CDR1 SNHLY, CDR2 FYNNEI. The CDR3 loop is CASSGLWGLEAFF. CDR3 sequence (DNA): TGTGCCAGCAGTGGCCTGTGGGGGCTAGAAGCTTTCTTT.

The V and J genes are TRBV11-2 and TRBJ1-2; D is unclear. Per germline, CDR1 SGHAT and CDR2 FQNNGV. The CDR3 loop spans 14 amino acids. V was pared by 4 bases and J by 0 bases, with 9 bases between. CDR3 sequence reads: CASSYLGANYGYTF. The CDR3 region has the DNA TGTGCCAGCAGCTACCTGGGAGCTAACTATGGCTACACCTTC.

V usage is TRBV28 and J usage is TRBJ1-2; D not certain. V lost 6 bases and J lost 4, with 12 bases in between. The CDR3 contains 13 residues. Per the germline V gene, CDR1 is MDHEN and CDR2 is SYDVKM. The CDR3, as DNA: TGTGCCAGCAGGCTTAGCTCGTTCTATGGCTACACCTTC. It encodes CASRLSSFYGYTF.

The chain uses TRBV28 and TRBJ1-4, with 7 nucleotides matching TRBD1. J gave up 0 bases and V 7 bases, and 11 bases lay outside the gene matches. The V gene's germline CDR1 is MDHEN and CDR2 SYDVKM. The CDR3 is 17 residues long. The CDR3 DNA follows: TGTGCCAGCAATTTTCAGGGACAGAGTGCAACTAATGAAAAACTGTTTTTT. Translated, it gives CASNFQGQSATNEKLFF.

The chain couples TRBV14 to TRBJ2-3; tentatively, D is TRBD2 (6 bases). Per the germline V gene, CDR1 is SGHDN and CDR2 is FVKESK. V shed 3 bases and J shed 8 bases, with 12 bases lying between them. CDR3 size: 13 residues. CDR3 region: CASSHRTTSTQYF. The CDR3 DNA reads TGTGCCAGCAGCCACCGGACTACTTCTACGCAGTATTTT.

The chain employs TRBV30 and TRBJ1-6; D is unclear. From germline, CDR1 is GTSNPN and CDR2 SVGIG (reference sequence). This CDR3 contains 14 residues. Trimming removed 3 bases from V and 8 bases from J, with 14 bases in between. DNA for the CDR3: TGTGCCTGGAGCCCGGGAGATCAGGATTCACCCCTCCACTTT. Protein sequence: CAWSPGDQDSPLHF.